The 8 T cell receptor beta chains presented below share a single source sample, sequenced in a study of beta chain features in type 1 diabetes. As every portion of the isolated RNA was reverse transcribed, the sequencing read expressed TCRB transcripts. The protocol was immunoSEQ multiplex PCR, while the TCRdb copy is restricted to in-frame clones and leaves out a portion. The table has fewer than 650,000 clones, 15% to 17% seen once. Source material: naive CD4+ T cells from blood. The source of these receptors is a man between 18 and 35 years old in good health.

Only a few counts were recorded for this clone. V gene TRBV7-2 combines with J gene TRBJ2-7, with D perhaps being TRBD1 or TRBD2 (6 bases each). CDR3 size: 14 residues. From germline, CDR1 is SGHTA and CDR2 FQGNSA. V lost 0 bases to trimming and J lost 4 bases, with 10 bases between them. The CDR3 DNA is TGTGCCAGCAGCTTAGCTCAGGGGAGGTACGAGCAGTACTTC. Residues: CASSLAQGRYEQYF.

This clone was seen a handful of times. V usage is TRBV7-9 and J usage is TRBJ1-1, with a tentative D call TRBD1 (5 bases). V was trimmed by 1 base and J by 1 base, leaving 10 bases between them. CDR3 size: 15 residues. CDR1 is SEHNR, CDR2 FQNEAQ, per germline (reference sequence). CDR3 in DNA: TGTGCCAGCAGCTTAGAGGGGTCGGCGAACACTGAAGCTTTCTTT. Protein product: CASSLEGSANTEAFF.

The chain uses TRBV6-5 and TRBJ2-2, with a weak D call TRBD2 (5 bases). Deletions cut 6 bases from V and 4 bases from J, with 6 bases between. This CDR3 has 12 residues. CDR1 is MNHEY and CDR2 is SVGAGI in the germline V gene. The CDR3 sequence: CASRAGTGELFF. CDR3 bases: TGTGCCAGCAGGGCGGGCACCGGGGAGCTGTTTTTT.

This clone turned up a few times. The genes are TRBV11-2 and TRBJ2-3, with TRBD2 matching over 7 bases. Germline CDR1 SGHAT, CDR2 FQNNGV. The CDR3 covers 16 residues. The V gene end was trimmed by 3 bases and the J gene end by 4 bases; junction bases not matched to a gene: 10. CDR3: CASSFTGNGRSDTQYF. The DNA for the CDR3 is TGTGCCAGCAGCTTTACGGGGAACGGGAGGTCAGATACGCAGTATTTT.

The genes are TRBV10-3 and TRBJ1-3; tentative D call: TRBD1 (6 bases). CDR1 ENHRY and CDR2 SYGVKD come from the germline V gene. Deletions cut 7 bases from V and 0 bases from J, with 13 bases between. The CDR3 is 15 residues long. Written as DNA, the CDR3 is TGTGCCATCACCCGTACAGGGATCTCTGGAAACACCATATATTTT. It is translated as CAITRTGISGNTIYF.

V gene TRBV11-2 combines with J gene TRBJ1-4; 8 bases fit TRBD1. This CDR3 has 17 residues. The junction had 14 bases not matched to a gene; V was cut back by 4 bases and J by 7 bases. Per germline, CDR1 SGHAT and CDR2 FQNNGV. CDR3 region: CASSSVALRGPREKLFF. As DNA, the CDR3 is TGTGCCAGCAGCTCCGTGGCCCTCAGGGGGCCGCGTGAAAAACTGTTTTTT.

This clone was seen more than once but under ten times. The identical CDR3 is also encoded by other nucleotide sequences in the sample. The CDR3 reads CASSLEGGTQYF. CDR3 nucleotides: TGTGCCAGCAGCTTAGAGGGTGGGACCCAGTACTTC. The rearrangement uses TRBV7-9 and TRBJ2-5; D is unclear. Per the germline V gene, CDR1 is SEHNR and CDR2 is FQNEAQ (reference sequence). This CDR3 is built from 12 residues. Trimming left V 1 base short and J 7 bases short, with 7 bases between.

V and J are TRBV28 and TRBJ1-2; D is unresolved. The CDR3 spans 13 residues. V lost 5 bases, J lost 8 bases, and 15 bases lay in between. Germline loops: CDR1 MDHEN, CDR2 SYDVKM. CDR3 bases: TGTGCCAGCAGTACTTATATCTCCTTCGGCTACACCTTC. Its protein product is CASSTYISFGYTF.